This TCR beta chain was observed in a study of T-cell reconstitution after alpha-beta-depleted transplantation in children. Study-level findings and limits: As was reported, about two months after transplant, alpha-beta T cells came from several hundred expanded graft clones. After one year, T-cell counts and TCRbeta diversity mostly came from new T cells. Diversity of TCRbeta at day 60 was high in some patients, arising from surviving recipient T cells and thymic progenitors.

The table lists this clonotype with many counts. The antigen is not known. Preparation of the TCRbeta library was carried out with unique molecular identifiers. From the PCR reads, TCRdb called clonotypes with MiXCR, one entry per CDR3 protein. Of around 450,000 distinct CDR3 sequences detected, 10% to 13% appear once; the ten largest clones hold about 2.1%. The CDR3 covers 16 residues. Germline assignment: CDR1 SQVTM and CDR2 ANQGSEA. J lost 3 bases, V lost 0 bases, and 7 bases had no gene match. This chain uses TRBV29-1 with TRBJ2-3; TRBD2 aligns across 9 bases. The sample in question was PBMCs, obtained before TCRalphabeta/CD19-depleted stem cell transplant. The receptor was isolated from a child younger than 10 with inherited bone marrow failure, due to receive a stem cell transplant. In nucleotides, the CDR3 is TGCAGCGTTGAAGATCCCGCGGGAGGGCGGACAGATACGCAGTATTTT. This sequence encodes CSVEDPAGGRTDTQYF.